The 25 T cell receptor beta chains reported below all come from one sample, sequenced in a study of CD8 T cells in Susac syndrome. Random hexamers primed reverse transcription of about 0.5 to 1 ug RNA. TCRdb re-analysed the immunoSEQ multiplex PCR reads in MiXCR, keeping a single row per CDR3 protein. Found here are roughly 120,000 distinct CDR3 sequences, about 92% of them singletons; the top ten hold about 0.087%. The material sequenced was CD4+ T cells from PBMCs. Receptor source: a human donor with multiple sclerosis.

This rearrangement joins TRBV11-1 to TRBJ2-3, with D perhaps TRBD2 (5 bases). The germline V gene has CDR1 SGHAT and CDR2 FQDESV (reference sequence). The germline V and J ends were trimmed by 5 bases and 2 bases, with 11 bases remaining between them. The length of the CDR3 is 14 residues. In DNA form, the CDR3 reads TGTGCCAGCAGCCACGGACTTTTCACAGATACGCAGTATTTT. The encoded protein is CASSHGLFTDTQYF.

The CDR3 DNA reads as TGCAGCGCCGCCGGGGTAGGGGGAAGGGGCGAGCAGTACTTC. It yields the protein CSAAGVGGRGEQYF. J is TRBJ2-7 and V is TRBV29-1, with D possibly being TRBD1 (6 bases). The V gene's germline CDR1 is SQVTM and CDR2 ANQGSEA. The ends were cut back, 7 bases at V and 6 bases at J, with 22 bases in the middle. CDR3 length: 14 amino acids.

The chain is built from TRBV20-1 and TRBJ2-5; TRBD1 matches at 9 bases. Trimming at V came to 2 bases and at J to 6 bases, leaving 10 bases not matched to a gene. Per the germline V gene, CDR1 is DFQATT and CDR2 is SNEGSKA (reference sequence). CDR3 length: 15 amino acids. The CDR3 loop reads CSARLATGGRKTQYF. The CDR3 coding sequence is TGCAGTGCTAGATTGGCGACAGGGGGTCGGAAGACCCAGTACTTC.

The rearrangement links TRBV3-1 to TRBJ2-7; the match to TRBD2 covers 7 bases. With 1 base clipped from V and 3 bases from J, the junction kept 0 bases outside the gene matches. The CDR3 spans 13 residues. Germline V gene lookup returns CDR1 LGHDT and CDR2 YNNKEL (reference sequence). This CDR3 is CASSQVAGYEQYF. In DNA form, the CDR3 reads TGTGCCAGCAGCCAAGTAGCGGGCTACGAGCAGTACTTC.

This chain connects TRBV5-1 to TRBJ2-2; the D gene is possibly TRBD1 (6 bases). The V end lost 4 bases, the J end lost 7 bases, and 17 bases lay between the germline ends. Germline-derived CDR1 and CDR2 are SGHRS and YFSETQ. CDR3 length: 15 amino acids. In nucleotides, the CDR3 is TGCGCCAGCAGCGTCTCGATACAGGGTGGCGGGGAGCTGTTTTTT. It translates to CASSVSIQGGGELFF. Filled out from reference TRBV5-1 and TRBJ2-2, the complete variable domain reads KAGVTQTPRYLIKTRGQQVTLSCSPISGHRSVSWYQQTPGQGLQFLFEYFSETQRNKGNFPGRFSGRQFSNSRSEMNVSTLELGDSALYLCASSVSIQGGGELFFGEGSRLTVL.

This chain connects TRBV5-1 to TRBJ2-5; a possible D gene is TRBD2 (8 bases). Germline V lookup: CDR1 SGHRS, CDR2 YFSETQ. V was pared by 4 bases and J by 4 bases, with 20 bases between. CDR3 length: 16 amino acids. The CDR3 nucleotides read TGCGCCAGCAGCCCCAGGGGGACTAGTAAGAGAGAGACCCAGTACTTC. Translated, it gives CASSPRGTSKRETQYF.

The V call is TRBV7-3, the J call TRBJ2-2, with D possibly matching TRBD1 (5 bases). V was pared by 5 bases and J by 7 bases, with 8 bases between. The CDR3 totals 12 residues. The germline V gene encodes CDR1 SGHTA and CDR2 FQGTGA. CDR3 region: CASSPTVGELFF. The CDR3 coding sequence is TGTGCCAGCAGCCCGACAGTCGGGGAGCTGTTTTTT.

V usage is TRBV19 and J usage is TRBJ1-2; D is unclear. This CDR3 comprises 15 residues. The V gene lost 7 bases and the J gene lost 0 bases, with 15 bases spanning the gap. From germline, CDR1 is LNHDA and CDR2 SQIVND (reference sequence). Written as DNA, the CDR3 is TGTGCCAGTATCAATCGGGGAGTTGCTAACTATGGCTACACCTTC. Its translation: CASINRGVANYGYTF.

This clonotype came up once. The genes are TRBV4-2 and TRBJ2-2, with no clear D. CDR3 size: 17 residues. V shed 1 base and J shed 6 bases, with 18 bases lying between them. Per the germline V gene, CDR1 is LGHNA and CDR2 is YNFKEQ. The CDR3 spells CASSQGLGSQRAGELFF. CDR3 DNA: TGTGCCAGCAGCCAAGGTTTAGGGTCTCAACGCGCCGGGGAGCTGTTTTTT.

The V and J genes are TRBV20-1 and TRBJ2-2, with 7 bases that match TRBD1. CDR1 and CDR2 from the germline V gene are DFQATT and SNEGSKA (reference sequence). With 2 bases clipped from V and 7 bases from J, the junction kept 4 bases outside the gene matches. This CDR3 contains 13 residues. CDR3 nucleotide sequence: TGCAGTGCTAGACAGGGGGTGGACGGGGAGCTGTTTTTT. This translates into CSARQGVDGELFF.

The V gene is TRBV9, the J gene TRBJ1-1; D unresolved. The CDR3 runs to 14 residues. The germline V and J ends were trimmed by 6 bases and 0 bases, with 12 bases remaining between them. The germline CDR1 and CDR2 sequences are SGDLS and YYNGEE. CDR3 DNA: TGTGCCAGCACCCCGGGAGTTTTGAACACTGAAGCTTTCTTT. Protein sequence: CASTPGVLNTEAFF.

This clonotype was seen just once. The CDR3 region is CASSPPGIYEQYF. The CDR3 nucleotides read TGTGCCAGCAGTCCCCCAGGAATCTACGAGCAGTACTTC. The V gene is TRBV27, the J gene TRBJ2-7, with unresolved D. CDR1 and CDR2 (germline): MNHEY, SMNVEV (reference sequence). The CDR3 is made up of 13 amino acids. V dropped 5 bases and J dropped 3 bases, with 11 bases sitting between them.

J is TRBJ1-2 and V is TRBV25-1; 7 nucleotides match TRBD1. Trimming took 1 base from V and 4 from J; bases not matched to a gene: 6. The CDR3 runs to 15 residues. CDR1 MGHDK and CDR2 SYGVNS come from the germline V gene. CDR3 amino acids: CASSEFRQGGYGYTF. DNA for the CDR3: TGTGCCAGCAGTGAATTTCGGCAGGGGGGCTATGGCTACACCTTC.

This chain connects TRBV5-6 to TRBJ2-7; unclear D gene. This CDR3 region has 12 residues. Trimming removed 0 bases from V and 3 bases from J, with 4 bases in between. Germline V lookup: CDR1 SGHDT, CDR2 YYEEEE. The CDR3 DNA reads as TGTGCCAGCAGCTTGGGGAACTACGAGCAGTACTTC. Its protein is CASSLGNYEQYF. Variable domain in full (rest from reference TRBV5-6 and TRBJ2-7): DAGVTQSPTHLIKTRGQQVTLRCSPKSGHDTVSWYQQALGQGPQFIFQYYEEEERQRGNFPDRFSGHQFPNYSSELNVNALLLGDSALYLCASSLGNYEQYFGPGTRLTVT.

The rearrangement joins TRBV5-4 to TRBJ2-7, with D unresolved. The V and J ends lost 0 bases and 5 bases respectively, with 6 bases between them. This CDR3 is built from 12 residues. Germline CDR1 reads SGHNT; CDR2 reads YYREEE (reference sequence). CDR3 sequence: CASSLDSNEQYF. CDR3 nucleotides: TGTGCCAGCAGCTTGGACAGCAACGAGCAGTACTTC.

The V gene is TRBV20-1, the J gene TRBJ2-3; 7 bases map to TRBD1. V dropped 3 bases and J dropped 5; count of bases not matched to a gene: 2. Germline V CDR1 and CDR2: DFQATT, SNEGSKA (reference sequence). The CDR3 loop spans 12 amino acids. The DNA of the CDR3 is TGCAGTGCTAGCACAGGGGTAGATACGCAGTATTTT. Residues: CSASTGVDTQYF.

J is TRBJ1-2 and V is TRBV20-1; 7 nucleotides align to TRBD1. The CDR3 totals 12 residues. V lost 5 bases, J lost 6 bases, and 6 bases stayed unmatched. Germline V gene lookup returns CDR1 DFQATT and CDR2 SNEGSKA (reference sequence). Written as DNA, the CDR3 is TGCAGTGCTGGAGGACAGGTTGATGGCTACACCTTC. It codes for CSAGGQVDGYTF.

The CDR3 DNA is TGCAGTGCTAGCCGAGACAGGGCTGGCTATGGCTACACCTTC. Amino acid sequence: CSASRDRAGYGYTF. The chain is built from TRBV20-1 and TRBJ1-2; 7 nucleotides line up with TRBD1. The length of the CDR3 is 14 residues. J lost 4 bases, V lost 3 bases, and 8 bases had no gene match. The germline CDR1 and CDR2 sequences are DFQATT and SNEGSKA (reference sequence).

The CDR3 reads CAWQPGLHSRSNQPQHF. Written as DNA, the CDR3 is TGTGCCTGGCAACCGGGACTGCACTCTAGAAGCAATCAGCCCCAGCATTTT. V gene TRBV30 combines with J gene TRBJ1-5; weak D call: TRBD1 (5 bases). The CDR3 extends over 17 amino acids. Germline assignment: CDR1 GTSNPN and CDR2 SVGIG (reference sequence). V gave up 5 bases and J gave up 1 base, with 21 bases separating them.

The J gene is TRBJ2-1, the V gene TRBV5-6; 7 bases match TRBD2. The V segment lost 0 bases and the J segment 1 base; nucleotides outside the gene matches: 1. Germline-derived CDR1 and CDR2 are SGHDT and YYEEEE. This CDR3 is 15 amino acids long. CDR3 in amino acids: CASSLVGGSYNEQFF. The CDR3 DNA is TGTGCCAGCAGCTTGGTCGGGGGGTCCTACAATGAGCAGTTCTTC.

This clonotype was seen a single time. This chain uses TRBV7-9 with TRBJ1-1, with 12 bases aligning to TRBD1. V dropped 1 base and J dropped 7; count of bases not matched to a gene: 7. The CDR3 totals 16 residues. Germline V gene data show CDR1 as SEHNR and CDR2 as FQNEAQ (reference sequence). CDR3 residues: CASSLDWGQGAYEAFF. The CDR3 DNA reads TGTGCCAGCAGCTTAGATTGGGGACAGGGGGCGTATGAAGCTTTCTTT.

CDR3 in DNA: TGTGCCACCCGATCCGGGTCGCGGGGGTCACCCCTCCACTTT. Translating gives CATRSGSRGSPLHF. The gene calls are TRBV3-1 and TRBJ1-6; TRBD1 is a possible D gene (5 bases). CDR1 and CDR2 (germline): LGHDT, YNNKEL (reference sequence). The ends were cut back, 10 bases at V and 10 bases at J, with 20 bases in the middle. This CDR3 contains 14 residues.

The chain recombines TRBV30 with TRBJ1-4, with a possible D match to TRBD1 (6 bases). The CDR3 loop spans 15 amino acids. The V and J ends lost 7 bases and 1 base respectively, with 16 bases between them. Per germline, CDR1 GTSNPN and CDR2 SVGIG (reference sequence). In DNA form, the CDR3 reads TGTGCCTCTGCCCCCCGGGGGCTAACTAATGAAAAACTGTTTTTT. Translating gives CASAPRGLTNEKLFF.

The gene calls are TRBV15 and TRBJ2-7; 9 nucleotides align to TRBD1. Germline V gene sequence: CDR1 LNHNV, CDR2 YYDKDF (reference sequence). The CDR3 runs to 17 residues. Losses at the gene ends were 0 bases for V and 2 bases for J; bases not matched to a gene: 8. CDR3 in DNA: TGTGCCACCAGCAGAGACACCGGGACAGGGACGACCTACGAGCAGTACTTC. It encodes CATSRDTGTGTTYEQYF.

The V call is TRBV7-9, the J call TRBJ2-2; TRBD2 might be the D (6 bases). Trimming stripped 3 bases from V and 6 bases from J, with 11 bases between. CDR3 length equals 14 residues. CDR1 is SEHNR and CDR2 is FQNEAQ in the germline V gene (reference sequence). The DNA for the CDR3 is TGTGCCAGCAGCTTTAGGAGGGCCGCCGGGGAGCTGTTTTTT. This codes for CASSFRRAAGELFF.